This T cell receptor (beta chain) was obtained from a study of response to subunit inactivated influenza vaccine. This CDR3 is built from 23 residues. Germline V gene data show CDR1 as SGHTA and CDR2 as FQGTGA. This clonotype was seen a few times. The junction shows a germline mismatch at one end, possibly a read error. TCRdb fed the RT-PCR reads into MiXCR, producing one record per CDR3 protein. The sample shows about 170,000 distinct CDR3 sequences, about 12% of them seen only once. This sample also appeared in a second study, on T cells expressing NK-cell markers. As that study records: UMIs accompanied the 5'RACE template switching by which TCR beta cDNA was made.

V is TRBV7-3 and J is TRBJ2-1; 15 positions agree with TRBD2. This TCR came from a man over 45 who received an inactivated influenza vaccine. Material: CD8+ T cells sorted from PBMCs, obtained approximately 13 days after vaccination. The CDR3 DNA sequence: TGTGCCAGCATCTTAACTCCCATCACCGGGACTAGCGGGAGGCGGAGCTCCTACAATGAGCAGTTCTTC. Its protein product is CASILTPITGTSGRRSSYNEQFF. The variable domain in full, with the rest retrieved from reference TRBV7-3 and TRBJ2-1, is GAGVSQTPSNKVTEKGKYVELRCDPISGHTALYWYRQSLGQGPEFLIYFQGTGAADDSGLPNDRFFAVRPEGSVSTLKIQRTERGDSAVYLCASILTPITGTSGRRSSYNEQFFGPGTRLTVL.